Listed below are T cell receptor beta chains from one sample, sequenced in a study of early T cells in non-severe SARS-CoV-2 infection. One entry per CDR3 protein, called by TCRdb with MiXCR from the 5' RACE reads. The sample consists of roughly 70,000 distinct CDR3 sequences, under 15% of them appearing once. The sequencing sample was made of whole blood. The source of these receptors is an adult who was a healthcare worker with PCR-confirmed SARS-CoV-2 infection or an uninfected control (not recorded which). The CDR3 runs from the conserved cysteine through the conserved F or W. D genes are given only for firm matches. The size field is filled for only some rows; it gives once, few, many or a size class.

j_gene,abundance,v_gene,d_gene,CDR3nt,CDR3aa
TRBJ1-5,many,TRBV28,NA,TGTGCCAGCCGTGGGGGACAATATAGCAATCAGCCCCAGCATTTT,CASRGGQYSNQPQHF
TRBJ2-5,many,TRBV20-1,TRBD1,TGCAGTGCTAGGATCAGGGGGCCAGAGACCCAGTACTTC,CSARIRGPETQYF
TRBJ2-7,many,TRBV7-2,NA,TGTGCCAGCAGCTTAGCGGGAGTACCCTACGAGCAGTACTTC,CASSLAGVPYEQYF
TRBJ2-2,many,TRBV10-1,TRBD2,TGCGCCAGCAGTGAAAACCCGGGACTAGCTTTAGGCGGGGAGCTGTTTTTT,CASSENPGLALGGELFF
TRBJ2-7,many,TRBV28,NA,TGTGCCAGCAGTACAATGGGTGGGACATCGAATCTCTACGAGCAGTACTTC,CASSTMGGTSNLYEQYF
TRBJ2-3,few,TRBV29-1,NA,TGCAGCGTTCGCCGGGGGAGCACAGATACGCAGTATTTT,CSVRRGSTDTQYF
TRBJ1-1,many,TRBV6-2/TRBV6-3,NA,TGTGCCAGCACGTTGGACCCTGGATTGAACACTGAAGCTTTCTTT,CASTLDPGLNTEAFF
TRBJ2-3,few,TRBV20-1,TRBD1,TGCAGTGCCCAGGGACAGGGTGTAGTAGATACGCAGTATTTT,CSAQGQGVVDTQYF
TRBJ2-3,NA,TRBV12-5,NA,TGTGCTAGTGGTTTAAAGGGCCTCACAGATACGCAGTATTTT,CASGLKGLTDTQYF
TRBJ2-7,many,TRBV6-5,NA,TGTGCCAGCAGTCCCCGGACAGCCTCCTACGAGCAGTACTTC,CASSPRTASYEQYF
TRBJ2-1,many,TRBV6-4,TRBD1,TGTGCCAGCAGTGACGGCCAGGGGGCGAATGAGCAGTTCTTC,CASSDGQGANEQFF
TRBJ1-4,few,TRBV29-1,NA,TGCAGCGTTGCTAATTTTGTGGGTGAAAAACTGTTTTTT,CSVANFVGEKLFF
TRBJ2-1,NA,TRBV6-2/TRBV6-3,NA,TGTGCCAGCAGTTACACGGGGTTCACGATAAGCTCCTACAATGAGCAGTTCTTC,CASSYTGFTISSYNEQFF
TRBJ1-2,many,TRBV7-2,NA,TGTGCCAGCAGCTTAGGCCAGGTCGGCTATGGCTACACCTTC,CASSLGQVGYGYTF
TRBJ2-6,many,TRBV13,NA,TGTGCCAGCAGCTTAGCGGGACCCCCAGGGGCCAACGTCCTGACTTTC,CASSLAGPPGANVLTF
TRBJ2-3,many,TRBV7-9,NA,TGTGCCAGCAGCGAAAGGAGATCTTTCACAGATACGCAGTATTTT,CASSERRSFTDTQYF
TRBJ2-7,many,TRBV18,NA,TGTGCCAGCTCACCACCGAGGGACCCCTACGAGCAGTACTTC,CASSPPRDPYEQYF
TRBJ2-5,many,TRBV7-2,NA,TGTGCCAGCAACAAAGGAGTTTCCGGGGCTCAAGAGACCCAGTACTTC,CASNKGVSGAQETQYF
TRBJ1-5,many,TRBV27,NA,TGTGCCAGCAGCTCCCTCCCCGGGAGCAATCAGCCCCAGCATTTT,CASSSLPGSNQPQHF
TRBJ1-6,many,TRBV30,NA,TGTGCCTGGACCGGGGGGCATAGCTCCTATAATTCACCCCTCCACTTT,CAWTGGHSSYNSPLHF
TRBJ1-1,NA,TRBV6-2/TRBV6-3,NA,TGTGCCAGCGGTGGCGGGACTGAAGCTTTCTTT,CASGGGTEAFF
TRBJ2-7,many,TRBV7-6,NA,TGTGCCAGCAGCTTAGTGGGGGGACCCTACGAGCAGTACTTC,CASSLVGGPYEQYF
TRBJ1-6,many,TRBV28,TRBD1,TGTGCCAGCGTTAGACAGGGGAGCTCCTATAATTCACCCCTCCACTTT,CASVRQGSSYNSPLHF
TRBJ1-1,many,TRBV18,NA,TGTGCCAGCTCACCAACCTTTGGCGACGCTGAAGCTTTCTTT,CASSPTFGDAEAFF
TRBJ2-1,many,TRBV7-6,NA,TGTGCCAGCAGCTTTACAGGGCGGGACAATGAGCAGTTCTTC,CASSFTGRDNEQFF
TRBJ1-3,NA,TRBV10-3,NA,TGTGCCATCAGTTCCGTCTCTGGAAACACCATATATTTT,CAISSVSGNTIYF
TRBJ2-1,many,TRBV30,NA,TGTGCCTGGAGTCCGGGAGTTGATGAGCAGTTCTTC,CAWSPGVDEQFF
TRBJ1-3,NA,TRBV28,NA,TGTGCCAGCAGTCAATCATGGGGGGCTGGAAACACCATATATTTT,CASSQSWGAGNTIYF
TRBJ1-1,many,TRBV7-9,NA,TGTGCCAGCAGCTTAGGTGAGAACACTGAAGCTTTCTTT,CASSLGENTEAFF
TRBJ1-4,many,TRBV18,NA,TGTGCCAGCTCACCCCGACAGGAGAATGAAAAACTGTTTTTT,CASSPRQENEKLFF
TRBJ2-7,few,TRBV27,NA,TGTGCCGCCAAGAGGGGACCCACCTACGAGCAGTACTTC,CAAKRGPTYEQYF
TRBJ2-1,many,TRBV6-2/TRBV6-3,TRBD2,TGTGCCAGCAGTCGCGGGGGGGGCTACAATGAGCAGTTCTTC,CASSRGGGYNEQFF
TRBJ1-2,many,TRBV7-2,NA,TGTGCCAGCAGCTTATGGGAGGGAGCTAACTATGGCTACACCTTC,CASSLWEGANYGYTF
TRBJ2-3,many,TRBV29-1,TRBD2,TGCAGCGTGAGGAAAGCGGGGGCAGGGGATACGCAGTATTTT,CSVRKAGAGDTQYF
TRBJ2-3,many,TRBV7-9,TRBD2,TGTGCCAGCAGCCTAGGCACTAGCGGGCCGAGCACAGATACGCAGTATTTT,CASSLGTSGPSTDTQYF
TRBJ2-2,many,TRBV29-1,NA,TGCAGCGTTGGACGGGGGAACACCGGGGAGCTGTTTTTT,CSVGRGNTGELFF
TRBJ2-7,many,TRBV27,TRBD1,TGTGCCAGCAGTTTTTTGGGAGACAGGGACTACGAGCAGTACTTC,CASSFLGDRDYEQYF
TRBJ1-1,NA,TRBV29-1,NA,TGCAGCGTTGCCAGGGATTGGGGGACTGAAGCTTTCTTT,CSVARDWGTEAFF
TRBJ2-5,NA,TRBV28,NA,TGTGCCAGCAGTCGTCCGGCGTACCAAGAGACCCAGTACTTC,CASSRPAYQETQYF
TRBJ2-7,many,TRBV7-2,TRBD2,TGTGCCACCCAGCGGGGGGGCGTCTCCCCGGGGGAGCAGTACTTC,CATQRGGVSPGEQYF
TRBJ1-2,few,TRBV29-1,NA,TGCAGCGTTGAAGGGACTGAGAACTCTGACTATGGCTACACCTTC,CSVEGTENSDYGYTF
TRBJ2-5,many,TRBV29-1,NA,TGCAGCGTTGACACCCATGCCCGGGCAGGGCAAGAGACCCAGTACTTC,CSVDTHARAGQETQYF
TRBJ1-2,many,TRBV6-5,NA,TGTGCCAGCAGGAACGACAGAGTTAACTATGGCTACACCTTC,CASRNDRVNYGYTF
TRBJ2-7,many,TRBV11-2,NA,TGTGCCAGCAGCTTAGATTCTTTCTACCCCTCCTACGAGCAGTACTTC,CASSLDSFYPSYEQYF
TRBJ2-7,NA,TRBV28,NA,TGTGCCAGCAGTTTGAGACAGCAAGAGGAGTACTTC,CASSLRQQEEYF
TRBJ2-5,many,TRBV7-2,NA,TGTGCCAGCTCCGCTCTCAGGGACCAAGAGACCCAGTACTTC,CASSALRDQETQYF
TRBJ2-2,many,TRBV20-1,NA,TGCAGTGCCAGAACGGGGGTTGACACCGGGGAGCTGTTTTTT,CSARTGVDTGELFF